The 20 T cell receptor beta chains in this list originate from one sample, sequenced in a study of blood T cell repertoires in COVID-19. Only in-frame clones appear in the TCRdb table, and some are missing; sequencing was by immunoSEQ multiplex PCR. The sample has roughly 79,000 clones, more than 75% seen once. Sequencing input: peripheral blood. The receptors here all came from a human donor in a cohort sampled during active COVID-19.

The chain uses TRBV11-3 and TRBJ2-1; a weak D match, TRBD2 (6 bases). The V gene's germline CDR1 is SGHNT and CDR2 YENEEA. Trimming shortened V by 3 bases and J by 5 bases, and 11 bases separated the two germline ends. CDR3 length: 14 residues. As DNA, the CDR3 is TGTGCCAGCAGCTTGGCGGGGACGAACAATGAGCAGTTCTTC. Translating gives CASSLAGTNNEQFF.

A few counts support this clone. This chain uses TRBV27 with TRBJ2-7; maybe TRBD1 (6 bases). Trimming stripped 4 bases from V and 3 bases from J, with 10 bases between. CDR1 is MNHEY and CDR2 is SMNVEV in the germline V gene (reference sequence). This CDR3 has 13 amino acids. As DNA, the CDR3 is TGTGCCAGCAGTTGGGCCAGGGGCTACGAGCAGTACTTC. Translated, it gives CASSWARGYEQYF.

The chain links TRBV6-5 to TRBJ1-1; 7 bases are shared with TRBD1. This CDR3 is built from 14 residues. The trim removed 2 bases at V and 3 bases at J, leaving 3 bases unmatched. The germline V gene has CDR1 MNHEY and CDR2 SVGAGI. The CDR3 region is CASSYVRGDTEAFF. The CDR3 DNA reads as TGTGCCAGCAGTTACGTCAGGGGGGACACTGAAGCTTTCTTT.

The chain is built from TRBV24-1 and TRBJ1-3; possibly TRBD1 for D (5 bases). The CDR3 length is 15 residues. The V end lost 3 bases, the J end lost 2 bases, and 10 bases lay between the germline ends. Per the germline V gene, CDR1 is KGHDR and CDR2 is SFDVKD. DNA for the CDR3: TGTGCCACCAGTGATAAGACAGAAACTGGAAACACCATATATTTT. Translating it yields CATSDKTETGNTIYF.

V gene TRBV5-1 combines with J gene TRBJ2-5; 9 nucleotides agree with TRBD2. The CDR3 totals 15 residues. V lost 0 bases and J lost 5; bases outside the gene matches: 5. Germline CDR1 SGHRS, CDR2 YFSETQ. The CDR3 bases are TGCGCCAGCAGCTTGGGGACTAGCGTTTCGGAGACCCAGTACTTC. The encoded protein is CASSLGTSVSETQYF.

The CDR3 protein is CASSLEGFNQPQHF. In nucleotides, the CDR3 is TGTGCCAGCAGTTTAGAGGGATTCAATCAGCCCCAGCATTTT. The gene calls are TRBV27 and TRBJ1-5; D gene unclear. Germline loops: CDR1 MNHEY, CDR2 SMNVEV (reference sequence). The V and J ends lost 2 bases and 3 bases respectively, with 8 bases between them. The CDR3 has 14 residues.

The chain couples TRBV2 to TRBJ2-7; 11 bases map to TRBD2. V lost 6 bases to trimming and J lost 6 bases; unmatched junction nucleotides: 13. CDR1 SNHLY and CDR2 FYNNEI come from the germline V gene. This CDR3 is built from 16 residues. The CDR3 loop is CASRIEGLAGGFEQYF. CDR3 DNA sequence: TGTGCCAGCAGGATAGAGGGCCTAGCGGGGGGTTTCGAGCAGTACTTC.

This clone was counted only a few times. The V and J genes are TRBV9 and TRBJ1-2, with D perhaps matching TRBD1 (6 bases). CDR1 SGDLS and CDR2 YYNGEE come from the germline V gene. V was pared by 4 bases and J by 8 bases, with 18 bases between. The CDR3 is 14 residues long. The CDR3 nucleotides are TGTGCCAGCAGCCCTACCTGGGGGCTTGAGGGCTACACCTTC. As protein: CASSPTWGLEGYTF.

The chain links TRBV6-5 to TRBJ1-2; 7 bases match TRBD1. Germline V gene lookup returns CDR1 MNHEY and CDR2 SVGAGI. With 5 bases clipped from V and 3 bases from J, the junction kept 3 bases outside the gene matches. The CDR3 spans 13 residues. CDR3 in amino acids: CASSNQGDYGYTF. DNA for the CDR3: TGTGCCAGCAGTAACCAGGGGGACTATGGCTACACCTTC.

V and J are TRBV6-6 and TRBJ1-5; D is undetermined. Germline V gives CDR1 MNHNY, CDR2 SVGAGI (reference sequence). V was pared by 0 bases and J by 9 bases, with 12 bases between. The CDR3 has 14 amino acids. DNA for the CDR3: TGTGCCAGCAGTTACTCGGGCGGGTCAGGGCCCCAGCATTTT. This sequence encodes CASSYSGGSGPQHF.

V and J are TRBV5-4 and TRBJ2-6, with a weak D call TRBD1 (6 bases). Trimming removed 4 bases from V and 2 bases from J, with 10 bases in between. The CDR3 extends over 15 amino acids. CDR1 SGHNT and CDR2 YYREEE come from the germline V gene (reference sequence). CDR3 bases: TGTGCCAGCAGCCCCCACAGGGCTGGGGCCAACGTCCTGACTTTC. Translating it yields CASSPHRAGANVLTF.

This chain's CDR3 is CASSLNAGGTEAFF. Written as DNA, the CDR3 is TGTGCCAGCAGCTTAAATGCAGGGGGCACTGAAGCTTTCTTT. The genes are TRBV7-3 and TRBJ1-1; 7 positions match TRBD1. The length of the CDR3 is 14 residues. Germline lookup yields CDR1 SGHTA and CDR2 FQGTGA. Germline trimming cut 1 base from V and 4 bases from J; bases unmatched to any gene: 3. The entire variable domain, with the rest obtained from reference TRBV7-3 and TRBJ1-1, is as follows: GAGVSQTPSNKVTEKGKYVELRCDPISGHTALYWYRQSLGQGPEFLIYFQGTGAADDSGLPNDRFFAVRPEGSVSTLKIQRTERGDSAVYLCASSLNAGGTEAFFGQGTRLTVV.

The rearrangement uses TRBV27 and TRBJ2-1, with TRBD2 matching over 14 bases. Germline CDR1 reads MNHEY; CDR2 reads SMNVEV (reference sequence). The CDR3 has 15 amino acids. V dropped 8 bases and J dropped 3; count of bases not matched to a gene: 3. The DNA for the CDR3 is TGTGCCAGCGGGGGGACTAGCGGGGGCTACAATGAGCAGTTCTTC. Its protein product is CASGGTSGGYNEQFF.

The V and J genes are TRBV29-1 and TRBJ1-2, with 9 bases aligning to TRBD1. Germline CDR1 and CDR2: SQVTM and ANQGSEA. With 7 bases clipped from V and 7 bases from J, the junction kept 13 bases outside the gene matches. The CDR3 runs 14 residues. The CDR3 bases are TGCAGCGCTCGAGGAGACACAGGGGGCCCTGGCTACACCTTC. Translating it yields CSARGDTGGPGYTF.

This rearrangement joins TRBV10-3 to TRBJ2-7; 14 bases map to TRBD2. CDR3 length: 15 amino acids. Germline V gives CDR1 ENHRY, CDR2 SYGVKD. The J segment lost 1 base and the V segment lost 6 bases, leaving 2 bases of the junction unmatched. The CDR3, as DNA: TGTGCCATCAGGGGGACTAGCGGGGGTTCCTACGAGCAGTACTTC. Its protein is CAIRGTSGGSYEQYF.

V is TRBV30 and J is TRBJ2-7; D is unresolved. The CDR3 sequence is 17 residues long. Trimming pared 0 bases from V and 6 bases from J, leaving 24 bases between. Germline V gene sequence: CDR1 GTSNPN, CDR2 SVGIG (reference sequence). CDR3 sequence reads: CAWSVRFGAISSTEQYF. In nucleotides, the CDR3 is TGTGCCTGGAGTGTACGGTTTGGAGCAATCTCTTCAACCGAGCAGTACTTC.

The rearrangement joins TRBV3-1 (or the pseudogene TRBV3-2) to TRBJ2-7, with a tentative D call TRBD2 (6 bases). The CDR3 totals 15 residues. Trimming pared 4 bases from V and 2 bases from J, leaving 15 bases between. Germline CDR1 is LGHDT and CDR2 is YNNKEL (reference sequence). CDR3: CASSLRGGRTYEQYF. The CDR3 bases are TGTGCCAGCAGCCTCCGGGGAGGACGGACCTACGAGCAGTACTTC.

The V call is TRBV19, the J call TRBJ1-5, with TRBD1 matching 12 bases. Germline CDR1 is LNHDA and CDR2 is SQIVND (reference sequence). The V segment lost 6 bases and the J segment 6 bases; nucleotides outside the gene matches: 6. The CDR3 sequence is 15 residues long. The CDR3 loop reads CASRTGTGGVQPQHF. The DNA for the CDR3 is TGTGCCAGTAGAACCGGGACAGGGGGCGTTCAGCCCCAGCATTTT.

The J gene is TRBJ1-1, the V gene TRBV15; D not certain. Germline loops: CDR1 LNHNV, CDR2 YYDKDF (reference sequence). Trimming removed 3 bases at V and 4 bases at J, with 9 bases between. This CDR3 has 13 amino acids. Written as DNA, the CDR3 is TGTGCCACCAGCAGCGCCCTCGGCACTGAAGCTTTCTTT. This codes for CATSSALGTEAFF.

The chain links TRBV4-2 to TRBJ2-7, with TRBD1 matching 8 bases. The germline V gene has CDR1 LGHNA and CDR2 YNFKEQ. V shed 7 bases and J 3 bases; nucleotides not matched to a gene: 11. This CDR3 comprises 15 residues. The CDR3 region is CASNPGGTGYYEQYF. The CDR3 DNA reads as TGTGCCAGCAACCCTGGGGGGACAGGTTACTACGAGCAGTACTTC.